This entry concerns a single T cell receptor beta chain. The method was immunoSEQ multiplex PCR; TCRdb's version includes in-frame clones alone and lacks a portion of them. The table has 250,000 or so clones, about 87% seen once; the top ten hold less than 3%. This entry belongs to a study of blood T cell repertoires in COVID-19. The wider study: The samples span acute and convalescent COVID-19 from the United States, Italy and Spain.

J was trimmed by 5 bases and V by 2 bases; bases with no gene match: 6. The CDR3 has 14 amino acids. Germline CDR1 is SGHRS and CDR2 is YFSETQ. The source of this sequence is a man aged 25 to 40 with COVID-19, enrolled during active disease. This chain links TRBV5-1 with TRBJ1-1; 7 bases are shared with TRBD1. Sequenced material: peripheral blood. CDR3 DNA: TGCGCCAGCAGCTTAACAGGGGTGGAAACTGAAGCTTTCTTT. Protein: CASSLTGVETEAFF.